These 19 T cell receptor beta chains came from one sample sequenced in a study of spatial heterogeneity in lung cancer. Findings and caveats of the study: Tracking of tumor mutation counts was seen in expanded intratumoral alpha and beta TCR counts.

TCRdb re-derived calls from the 5' RACE reads in MiXCR, one entry per CDR3 protein. The data hold about 4,000 distinct CDR3 sequences, with 35% to 50% observed a single time. Their antigens remain unidentified. Time point denoted: sample taken at primary tumor resection. Specimen: lung tumor tissue, collected at surgery. All receptors come from a male donor with early-stage non-small cell lung cancer.

The chain joins TRBV7-9 to TRBJ2-2; D ambiguous. With 7 bases removed from V and 4 bases from J, the gap between germline ends came to 13 bases. Germline CDR1 is SEHNR and CDR2 is FQNEAQ (reference sequence). The CDR3 sequence is 14 residues long. The CDR3 reads CASISQNPTGELFF. In DNA form, the CDR3 reads TGTGCCAGCATATCACAGAATCCCACCGGGGAGCTGTTTTTT.

In this sample, this clonotype turned up a few times. The chain uses TRBV21-1 and TRBJ1-1; the DNA was not used to check the table's D call, TRBD1. TRBV21-1 is given as a pseudogene. The length of the CDR3 is 13 residues. This CDR3 reads CARTGVQNTEAFF. The CDR3 DNA reads as TGTGCCAGAACAGGGGTCCAGAACACTGAAGCTTTCTTT.

This clonotype is medium-sized. The chain couples TRBV2 to TRBJ2-5; the match to TRBD2 covers 8 bases. V was pared by 8 bases and J by 9 bases, with 8 bases of the junction left unmatched. The CDR3 is 12 amino acids. The germline CDR1 and CDR2 sequences are SNHLY and FYNNEI. CDR3 residues: CASSSGPLAQYF. In DNA form, the CDR3 reads TGTGCCAGCTCTAGCGGGCCCTTGGCCCAGTACTTC.

This clonotype is large. The V call is TRBV6-1, the J call TRBJ2-2, with D possibly TRBD2 on 6 matching bases. V was trimmed by 7 bases and J by 0 bases, leaving 9 bases between them. The CDR3 is 14 amino acids. From germline, CDR1 is MNHNS and CDR2 SASEGT. The CDR3 DNA follows: TGTGCCAGCACTGGCGGGACGAACACCGGGGAGCTGTTTTTT. Translating it yields CASTGGTNTGELFF.

V is TRBV9 and J is TRBJ2-7; a weak D match, TRBD1 (6 bases). Germline assignment: CDR1 SGDLS and CDR2 YYNGEE. Trimming took 3 bases from V and 5 from J, leaving 15 bases between them. This CDR3 has 14 residues. CDR3 loop: CASSGSQGINEQYF. The CDR3 nucleotides are TGTGCCAGCAGCGGTTCGCAGGGGATAAACGAGCAGTACTTC.

The V and J genes are TRBV9 and TRBJ2-1; 8 bases map to TRBD2. The CDR3 consists of 14 residues. Trimming cost V 0 bases and J 8 bases; bases outside gene matches: 4. Germline lookup yields CDR1 SGDLS and CDR2 YYNGEE. The CDR3 sequence: CASSVDGGADEQFF. The CDR3 bases are TGTGCCAGCAGCGTAGACGGGGGGGCCGATGAGCAGTTCTTC.

This clonotype turned up a few times. The CDR3 here is CASSPERNEQFF. The CDR3 DNA reads as TGTGCCAGCTCACCAGAACGCAATGAGCAGTTCTTC. The chain has TRBV18 and TRBJ2-1; D unclear. CDR3 length: 12 residues. The V gene lost 2 bases and the J gene lost 6 bases, with 5 bases spanning the gap. The germline V gene encodes CDR1 KGHSH and CDR2 LQKENI.

There are a few counts of this clonotype. The chain recombines TRBV20-1 with TRBJ2-5, with 7 nucleotides matching TRBD1. The germline V gene encodes CDR1 DFQATT and CDR2 SNEGSKA (reference sequence). V was pared by 7 bases and J by 9 bases, with 8 bases of the junction left unmatched. This CDR3 comprises 11 residues. CDR3 nucleotide sequence: TGCAGTGGCAGGCAGGGGGTGGCCCAGTACTTC. It encodes CSGRQGVAQYF.

This clonotype is termed medium-sized. The chain carries TRBV7-2 and TRBJ1-2, with D perhaps TRBD1 (5 bases). Between the trimmed V and J ends, which lost 3 bases and 12 bases, there was a span of 14 bases. Germline lookup yields CDR1 SGHTA and CDR2 FQGNSA. The CDR3 runs to 12 residues. CDR3 in DNA: TGTGCCAGCAGCTTGGGACCGGCCCGCAACACCTTC. It codes for CASSLGPARNTF.

In its sample, this clonotype is medium-sized. This sequence joins TRBV18 and TRBJ1-5; D gene unclear. The CDR3 contains 13 residues. V lost 2 bases to trimming and J lost 6 bases, with 8 bases between them. The germline CDR1 and CDR2 sequences are KGHSH and LQKENI. CDR3 in DNA: TGTGCCAGCTCACCAGATGCCGTTCAGCCCCAGCATTTT. This translates into CASSPDAVQPQHF.

By frequency in the sample, this clonotype is medium-sized. This chain joins TRBV7-2 and TRBJ1-1; D remains unclear. V was clipped by 0 bases and J by 5 bases, with 7 bases between them. This CDR3 is 13 amino acids long. Germline V CDR1 and CDR2: SGHTA, FQGNSA. The CDR3 sequence is CASSLAEKTEAFF. The CDR3 bases are TGTGCCAGCAGCTTAGCCGAGAAGACTGAAGCTTTCTTT.

This chain's CDR3 is CSATPFDAGGGDTQYF. CDR3 bases: TGCAGTGCTACCCCGTTCGATGCGGGGGGTGGAGATACGCAGTATTTT. This chain uses TRBV20-1 with TRBJ2-3, with TRBD2 matching 8 bases. With 4 bases clipped from V and 5 bases from J, the junction kept 14 bases outside the gene matches. Germline lookup yields CDR1 DFQATT and CDR2 SNEGSKA (reference sequence). The CDR3 length is 16 residues.

This clonotype was counted between two and nine times. J is TRBJ2-3 and V is TRBV7-9; perhaps TRBD2 as D (5 bases). This CDR3 has 12 residues. In germline, CDR1 is SEHNR, CDR2 FQNEAQ (reference sequence). The V gene lost 1 base and the J gene lost 9 bases, with 8 bases spanning the gap. The CDR3 DNA is TGTGCCAGCAGCTTAGTTGCTAGCACGCAGTATTTT. Translated: CASSLVASTQYF.

A single count supports this clonotype. CDR3 loop: CASSQPNQETQYF. CDR3 DNA: TGTGCCAGCTCACAGCCCAACCAAGAGACCCAGTACTTC. The chain carries TRBV18 and TRBJ2-5; D ambiguous. This CDR3 has 13 residues. The ends were cut back, 4 bases at V and 0 bases at J, with 6 bases in the middle. Germline loops: CDR1 KGHSH, CDR2 LQKENI.

This clonotype ranks as medium-sized. The V gene is TRBV7-8, the J gene TRBJ2-1, with D perhaps matching TRBD1 or TRBD2 (5 bases each). This CDR3 spans 18 amino acids. Deletions cut 2 bases from V and 2 bases from J, with 19 bases between. CDR1 and CDR2 (germline): SGHVS, FQNEAQ. The CDR3 coding sequence is TGTGCCAGCAGCTTATCGTCCGGGGCTAACCCCCCCTACAATGAGCAGTTCTTC. Protein: CASSLSSGANPPYNEQFF.

The chain links TRBV12-3 or TRBV12-4 to TRBJ2-3, with D unresolved. Trimming took off 2 bases at V and 6 bases at J, with 9 bases between the two ends. The CDR3 has 13 residues. As DNA, the CDR3 is TGTGCCAGCAGTTTATCGTTCACCGATACGCAGTATTTT. Its translation: CASSLSFTDTQYF.

The chain combines TRBV7-9 with TRBJ2-4, with 9 bases aligning to TRBD1. The CDR3 totals 17 residues. The J segment lost 1 base and the V segment lost 4 bases, leaving 8 bases of the junction unmatched. CDR1 and CDR2 from the germline V gene are SEHNR and FQNEAQ (reference sequence). CDR3 sequence (DNA): TGTGCCAGCAGCTCCCCGGGACAGGGTGTGGCCAAAAACATTCAGTACTTC. This translates into CASSSPGQGVAKNIQYF. The full variable domain, with the rest looked up from reference TRBV7-9 and TRBJ2-4, is DTGVSQNPRHKITKRGQNVTFRCDPISEHNRLYWYRQTLGQGPEFLTYFQNEAQLEKSRLLSDRFSAERPKGSFSTLEIQRTEQGDSAMYLCASSSPGQGVAKNIQYFGAGTRLSVL.

This clonotype came up a few times. CDR3: CASSPYSNQPQHF. The CDR3 DNA sequence: TGTGCCAGCTCACCATACAGCAATCAGCCCCAGCATTTT. The rearrangement links TRBV18 to TRBJ1-5; D is undetermined. This CDR3 spans 13 amino acids. The ends were cut back, 2 bases at V and 1 base at J, with 3 bases in the middle. Germline V gene sequence: CDR1 KGHSH, CDR2 LQKENI.

By share, this clonotype counts as medium-sized. The genes are TRBV7-9 and TRBJ1-6; D not resolved. This CDR3 region has 12 residues. Germline V gene lookup returns CDR1 SEHNR and CDR2 FQNEAQ (reference sequence). V was shortened by 2 bases and J by 14 bases, with 10 bases between the two germline ends. This chain's CDR3 is CASSLMEGALHF. The CDR3 DNA follows: TGTGCCAGCAGCTTAATGGAGGGAGCCCTCCACTTT.